This paragraph reports one T cell receptor (beta chain). There are 15 residues in the CDR3. Per the germline V gene, CDR1 is KGHSH and CDR2 is LQKENI. With 5 bases clipped from V and 6 bases from J, the junction kept 8 bases outside the gene matches. This sample is part of a study of blood T cell repertoires in COVID-19. Study context: Samples representing acute and convalescent COVID-19 were sourced from the United States, Italy and Spain.

Profiling relied on immunoSEQ multiplex PCR, and the TCRdb table lists in-frame clones only, not all of them. The top ten clones hold less than 20% of a sample with over 80,000 clones, about 89% of them seen once. The chain carries TRBV18 and TRBJ2-1; 9 bases fit TRBD1. The TCR comes from a human donor in a cohort sampled during active COVID-19. The material sequenced was peripheral blood. Here the CDR3 reads CASSSSRQGGNEQFF. The CDR3 coding sequence is TGTGCCAGCTCATCCAGCAGACAGGGGGGCAATGAGCAGTTCTTC.